The 18 T cell receptor beta chains given below trace back to one sample, sequenced in a study of T-cell memory formation after mild COVID-19. TCRdb ran MiXCR on the 5' RACE reads and lists one entry per CDR3 protein. The table records under 300,000 distinct CDR3 sequences, under 8.5% of them present only once. Sequences were obtained from PBMCs or a T cell subset sorted from them (not recorded which). The origin of the receptors is a man in his late teens or twenties who had mild COVID-19 (a few samples of this study predate the infection). Cell type and time point are not known.

The chain is built from TRBV7-9 and TRBJ1-1; D unresolved. The germline V gene has CDR1 SEHNR and CDR2 FQNEAQ (reference sequence). Trimming cost V 1 base and J 3 bases, with 9 bases left between them. The CDR3 is made up of 14 amino acids. The CDR3 DNA is TGTGCCAGCAGCTTAGATTGGGAGGACACTGAAGCTTTCTTT. It translates to CASSLDWEDTEAFF.

This clonotype was recorded at least ten times. The V and J genes are TRBV5-1 and TRBJ1-3; D is unclear. V was cut by 3 bases and J by 0 bases, with 13 bases left in between. This CDR3 has 16 amino acids. CDR1 and CDR2 from the germline V gene are SGHRS and YFSETQ. CDR3 DNA: TGCGCCAGCAGCTACACGACCGGAAGCTCTGGAAACACCATATATTTT. Translated, it gives CASSYTTGSSGNTIYF.

V and J are TRBV6-5 and TRBJ2-1; D might be TRBD1 or TRBD2, each matching 5 bases. Per the germline V gene, CDR1 is MNHEY and CDR2 is SVGAGI. The CDR3 extends over 15 amino acids. Trimming took 7 bases from V and 0 from J, leaving 13 bases between them. The CDR3 here is CASTTGANSYNEQFF. The DNA for the CDR3 is TGTGCCAGCACCACCGGGGCTAACTCCTACAATGAGCAGTTCTTC.

This clonotype has more than one count but fewer than ten. The chain links TRBV5-5 to TRBJ2-7; D gene unclear. CDR1 and CDR2 from the germline V gene are SGHKS and YYEKEE (reference sequence). The CDR3 runs 14 residues. The V gene lost 0 bases and the J gene lost 3 bases, with 10 bases spanning the gap. CDR3 loop: CASSLESGSYEQYV. The CDR3 DNA is TGTGCCAGCAGCTTGGAATCGGGCAGCTACGAGCAGTACGTC.

This clonotype was seen more than once but under ten times. The chain combines TRBV7-8 with TRBJ1-4; D remains ambiguous. Trimming stripped 7 bases from V and 8 bases from J, with 20 bases between. Germline values: CDR1 SGHVS, CDR2 FQNEAQ. This CDR3 has 15 amino acids. The CDR3 loop is CASTATGRTAEKLFF. The CDR3 DNA reads TGTGCCAGCACTGCAACCGGGCGTACAGCCGAAAAACTGTTTTTT.

This clonotype was detected a few times. This chain joins TRBV4-3 and TRBJ2-2, with a weak D call TRBD1 (5 bases). The CDR3 covers 17 residues. The germline V gene has CDR1 LGHNA and CDR2 YSLEER. Trimming stripped 0 bases from V and 7 bases from J, with 18 bases between. In DNA form, the CDR3 reads TGCGCCAGCAGCCAAGAGCCCGTTAGATCAGGGCACGGGGAGCTGTTTTTT. This encodes CASSQEPVRSGHGELFF.

The chain employs TRBV20-1 and TRBJ2-5, with D possibly TRBD2 on 5 matching bases. The ends were cut back, 3 bases at V and 5 bases at J, with 7 bases in the middle. CDR3 size: 11 residues. In germline, CDR1 is DFQATT, CDR2 SNEGSKA (reference sequence). Written as DNA, the CDR3 is TGCAGTGCTAGGAGGAGGGAGACCCAGTACTTC. It yields the protein CSARRRETQYF.

This clonotype was observed at least ten times. This sequence joins TRBV6-1 and TRBJ2-3, with TRBD2 matching 15 bases. Trimming removed 1 base from V and 4 bases from J; junction bases left unmatched: 0. This CDR3 is 16 amino acids long. Germline V gives CDR1 MNHNS, CDR2 SASEGT. The CDR3 loop is CASSEGTSGGADTQYF. CDR3 nucleotide sequence: TGTGCCAGCAGTGAAGGGACTAGCGGGGGGGCAGATACGCAGTATTTT.

This clonotype has more than one count but fewer than ten. This chain joins TRBV7-9 and TRBJ2-2; possibly TRBD2 for D (6 bases). Trimming shortened V by 9 bases and J by 0 bases, and 11 bases separated the two germline ends. CDR1 and CDR2 (germline): SEHNR, FQNEAQ (reference sequence). The CDR3 is 14 amino acids. The CDR3 protein is CARGTDANTGELFF. Written as DNA, the CDR3 is TGTGCCAGGGGGACTGACGCGAACACCGGGGAGCTGTTTTTT.

V gene TRBV6-2 or TRBV6-3 combines with J gene TRBJ2-1; 7 bases line up with TRBD2. Germline CDR1 reads MNHEY; CDR2 reads SVGEGT. This CDR3 has 15 residues. Unmatched junction bases numbered 5, after V lost 6 bases and J lost 0 bases. DNA for the CDR3: TGTGCCAGCAGGCCGCTAGCGGTCTCCTACAATGAGCAGTTCTTC. Its protein product is CASRPLAVSYNEQFF.

J is TRBJ1-3 and V is TRBV7-9, with a possible D match to TRBD1 (5 bases). The V and J ends lost 4 bases and 5 bases respectively, with 15 bases between them. This CDR3 contains 15 residues. Germline V CDR1 and CDR2: SEHNR, FQNEAQ (reference sequence). The CDR3 bases are TGTGCCAGCAGCTCGAACCGGGACCCTAGAAACACCATATATTTT. This encodes CASSSNRDPRNTIYF.

CDR3 in amino acids: CASRTTGGTETQYF. In nucleotides, the CDR3 is TGTGCCAGCAGAACGACAGGGGGTACAGAGACCCAGTACTTC. The chain employs TRBV6-5 and TRBJ2-5; 9 bases are a match to TRBD1. The V segment lost 6 bases and the J segment 4 bases; nucleotides outside the gene matches: 6. Germline V gene lookup returns CDR1 MNHEY and CDR2 SVGAGI. CDR3 length: 14 amino acids.

This clonotype was counted only a few times. V and J are TRBV20-1 and TRBJ2-7, with 10 bases aligning to TRBD1. In germline, CDR1 is DFQATT, CDR2 SNEGSKA (reference sequence). This CDR3 has 15 residues. Trimming cost V 2 bases and J 3 bases; bases outside gene matches: 7. The CDR3 nucleotides are TGCAGTGCTAGACACGTGGGACAGGGGATCTACGAGCAGTACGTC. Residues: CSARHVGQGIYEQYV.

This clonotype appeared a few times. The chain couples TRBV4-3 to TRBJ2-7; D might be TRBD1 (6 bases). Between the trimmed V and J ends, which lost 2 bases and 5 bases, there was a span of 19 bases. Germline V lookup: CDR1 LGHNA, CDR2 YSLEER. This CDR3 spans 16 amino acids. DNA of the CDR3: TGCGCCAGCAGCCAATCTCGGGACGAGGGGGTTGACGAGCAGTACGTC. It is translated as CASSQSRDEGVDEQYV.

This clonotype was detected many times. This chain joins TRBV6-4 and TRBJ1-5; the match to TRBD1 covers 7 bases. The V gene's germline CDR1 is MRHNA and CDR2 SNTAGT. J lost 7 bases, V lost 7 bases, and 16 bases had no gene match. The CDR3 is made up of 16 amino acids. Here the CDR3 DNA reads TGTGCCAGCAACCCCGGGACAGCGCGAAGGTACCAGCCCCAGCATTTT. Encoded protein: CASNPGTARRYQPQHF.

J is TRBJ1-6 and V is TRBV7-2, with D unclear. There are 12 residues in the CDR3. CDR1 is SGHTA and CDR2 is FQGNSA in the germline V gene. The V gene lost 8 bases and the J gene lost 7 bases, with 9 bases spanning the gap. CDR3 region: CASGDRNSPLHF. DNA of the CDR3: TGTGCCAGCGGGGATCGGAATTCACCCCTCCACTTT. Variable domain in full (rest from reference TRBV7-2 and TRBJ1-6): GAGVSQSPSNKVTEKGKDVELRCDPISGHTALYWYRQSLGQGLEFLIYFQGNSAPDKSGLPSDRFSAERTGGSVSTLTIQRTQQEDSAVYLCASGDRNSPLHFGNGTRLTVT.

This clonotype was seen many times. The V gene is TRBV5-6, the J gene TRBJ2-3; perhaps TRBD2 as D (6 bases). Per the germline V gene, CDR1 is SGHDT and CDR2 is YYEEEE. The CDR3 runs 15 residues. Trimming cost V 5 bases and J 1 base, with 14 bases left between them. The CDR3 loop reads CASSKRTTGTDTQYF. The CDR3 region has the DNA TGTGCCAGCAGTAAGCGGACTACAGGCACAGATACGCAGTATTTT.

This clonotype appeared a few times. This chain links TRBV20-1 with TRBJ2-3; D gene uncertain. Germline V CDR1 and CDR2: DFQATT, SNEGSKA (reference sequence). The CDR3 has 13 residues. The CDR3 bases are TGCAGCCCCCTCTGGGCTTACACAGATACGCAGTATTTT. This sequence encodes CSPLWAYTDTQYF.